The following is a T cell receptor beta chain sequence with its context. The antigen remains undetermined. This sample was included in a study of monozygotic twins with inflammatory bowel disease. TCRdb derives one entry per CDR3 protein from the 5' RACE reads, leaving out DNA. The table counts about 300,000 distinct CDR3 sequences; roughly 5.3% lies in the top ten. Whole-study results and caveats: Among IBD patients, fewer clonotypes were shared with others than among healthy twins, especially with disease activity.

Each donor had 2.5 ml of blood drawn. The CDR3 covers 15 residues. Germline CDR1 SNHLY, CDR2 FYNNEI. The chain uses TRBV2 and TRBJ1-6. This clonotype originated in a human donor with ulcerative colitis or Crohn's disease, or a healthy co-twin of an affected twin (not recorded which). Specimen: blood. The CDR3 sequence is CASMKDGPFNSPLHF. Drawing the rest from reference TRBV2 and TRBJ1-6, the complete variable domain is EPEVTQTPSHQVTQMGQEVILRCVPISNHLYFYWYRQILGQKVEFLVSFYNNEISEKSEIFDDQFSVERPDGSNFTLKIRSTKLEDSAMYFCASMKDGPFNSPLHFGNGTRLTVT.